This T cell receptor beta chain was sequenced in a study of cytomegalovirus exposure and HLA in healthy donors. About this clone: Its antigen remains unidentified.

The V gene lost 3 bases and the J gene lost 3 bases, with 12 bases spanning the gap. The CDR3 totals 14 residues. The V gene's germline CDR1 is SGHTA and CDR2 FQGNSA. Study-wide results and caveats: When analyzed later, a missense DCLRE1C variant was found to be linked to TCR beta V- and J-gene trimming. Compared with the approximately 680-donor mean, an Asian-associated ancestry cluster reportedly had fewer N-insertions, according to a later analysis.

The study ran its PCR with 60 Vbeta and 13 Jbeta primers. Clones were sequenced by immunoSEQ multiplex PCR, and TCRdb holds only the in-frame ones, with some missing. Here the sample spans 150,000 to 200,000 clones, over 70% being singletons. The J gene is TRBJ2-7, the V gene TRBV7-2; possible D gene TRBD2, 5 bases. The sample was PBMCs. This receptor was taken from a woman in her 30s in good health and CMV-seronegative. The CDR3 is CASSFVLDYYEQYF. For the CDR3, the DNA is TGTGCCAGCAGCTTTGTACTAGATTACTACGAGCAGTACTTC. Full variable domain (missing parts from reference TRBV7-2 and TRBJ2-7): GAGVSQSPSNKVTEKGKDVELRCDPISGHTALYWYRQSLGQGLEFLIYFQGNSAPDKSGLPSDRFSAERTGGSVSTLTIQRTQQEDSAVYLCASSFVLDYYEQYFGPGTRLTVT.